The 24 T cell receptor beta chains below come from one sample, sequenced in a study of tumor and adjacent non-tumor tissue in lung cancer. A modified ARM-PCR protocol with three rounds of nested PCR amplified TCRbeta. TCRdb passed the multiplex PCR reads through MiXCR, listing each CDR3 protein once. Of 85,000 or so distinct CDR3 sequences in the sample, 65% to 80% are singletons; the top ten hold just over 20%. The template was RNA from unsorted bulk tissue. More than 3 cm separated this lung sample from the edge of the tumor. Sequenced material: distant non-tumor lung tissue. These receptors originate from a woman aged 50 to 60 with non-small cell lung cancer.

Remarks on this clonotype: The CDR3 does not end in the conserved phenylalanine or tryptophan, so this is likely a read error. The rearrangement joins TRBV28 to TRBJ2-5; 8 positions agree with TRBD2. Germline values: CDR1 MDHEN, CDR2 SYDVKM. The CDR3 has 17 amino acids. As DNA, the CDR3 is TGTGCCAACAGTTTCCGTAGCGGGAATGCGGCCAAAGAGACCCAGTACCTC. It encodes CANSFRSGNAAKETQYL.

This rearrangement joins TRBV4-1 to TRBJ2-2; TRBD2 matches 14 bases. V shed 3 bases and J 7 bases; nucleotides not matched to a gene: 7. Germline V gene data show CDR1 as MGHRA and CDR2 as YSYEKL. The CDR3 totals 17 residues. The CDR3 loop is CASSHGLAGGSIGELFF. The CDR3 DNA reads TGCGCCAGCAGCCACGGACTAGCGGGAGGCAGCATCGGGGAGCTGTTTTTT.

This clonotype was detected only once. The V and J genes are TRBV4-1 and TRBJ2-7, with D perhaps TRBD2 (5 bases). This CDR3 is 15 amino acids long. Trimming pared 7 bases from V and 0 bases from J, leaving 16 bases between. Germline lookup yields CDR1 MGHRA and CDR2 YSYEKL. As DNA, the CDR3 is TGCGCCAGCATGCAACCCGGGATGAACTCCTACGAGCAGTACTTC. It codes for CASMQPGMNSYEQYF.

J is TRBJ2-2 and V is TRBV28; TRBD1 matches at 9 bases. The length of the CDR3 is 15 residues. V dropped 10 bases and J dropped 6; count of bases not matched to a gene: 12. CDR1 is MDHEN, CDR2 SYDVKM, per germline. The CDR3 spells CANNRPGQGSGELFF. For the CDR3, the DNA is TGTGCCAACAATCGACCGGGACAGGGTTCCGGGGAGCTGTTTTTT.

A word on this clonotype: Since the CDR3 does not end with the conserved phenylalanine or tryptophan, this likely comes from a read error. The chain's CDR3 is CASKLAGLYNEQFL. Here the CDR3 DNA reads TGTGCCAGCAAGCTAGCGGGACTATACAATGAGCAGTTCCTC. The chain recombines TRBV25-1 with TRBJ2-1, with 9 positions matching TRBD2. The germline CDR1 and CDR2 sequences are MGHDK and SYGVNS. V was clipped by 7 bases and J by 4 bases; unmatched bases: 5. The CDR3 runs to 14 residues.

This clonotype is categorized as medium-sized. The V and J genes are TRBV6-6 and TRBJ1-1, with 8 nucleotides matching TRBD1. The V gene's germline CDR1 is MNHNY and CDR2 SVGAGI (reference sequence). There are 13 residues in the CDR3. V dropped 7 bases and J dropped 5; count of bases not matched to a gene: 6. CDR3 region: CASTQGAVTEAFF. Written as DNA, the CDR3 is TGTGCCAGCACGCAGGGGGCCGTTACTGAAGCTTTCTTT.

This clonotype has just a few counts. The chain joins TRBV19 to TRBJ2-1; no firm D call. Trimming cost V 4 bases and J 5 bases, with 6 bases left between them. The CDR3 has 12 amino acids. CDR1 LNHDA and CDR2 SQIVND come from the germline V gene (reference sequence). CDR3 DNA sequence: TGTGCCAGTAGTACCAATAACAATGAGCAGTTCTTC. Translated, it gives CASSTNNNEQFF.

In its sample, this clonotype was seen many times. The V gene is TRBV7-3, the J gene TRBJ2-7; 7 nucleotides match TRBD2. The CDR3 is 14 amino acids. The V gene end was trimmed by 8 bases and the J gene end by 1 base; junction bases not matched to a gene: 8. Germline values: CDR1 SGHTA, CDR2 FQGTGA. The CDR3 DNA follows: TGTGCCAGCGCCCCGTGGGAGGGGTCCTACGAGCAGTACTTC. Its protein product is CASAPWEGSYEQYF.

The J gene is TRBJ2-5, the V gene TRBV6-5; maybe TRBD1 (7 bases). CDR1 is MNHEY and CDR2 is SVGAGI in the germline V gene. This CDR3 has 14 amino acids. CDR3 nucleotide sequence: TGTGCTAGCGGTAGACAGGGATACCAAGAGACCCAGTACTTC. This encodes CASGRQGYQETQYF.

For this clonotype: This may stem from a read error, because a much larger clone lies one nucleotide away. V and J are TRBV7-9 and TRBJ2-7, with D possibly TRBD1 on 6 matching bases. CDR3 length: 14 residues. CDR1 and CDR2 (germline): SEHNR, FQNEAQ (reference sequence). The CDR3 reads CDSSLVGGPGEQYF. Here the CDR3 DNA reads TGTGACAGCAGCTTAGTTGGGGGCCCCGGTGAGCAGTACTTC.

As to this clonotype: Germline is not matched at one junction end, which may reflect a read error. The genes are TRBV6-1 and TRBJ1-5; D unclear. Germline assignment: CDR1 MNHNS and CDR2 SASEGT. The CDR3 runs to 13 residues. CDR3 amino acids: CASSDMANQPQHF. The CDR3 DNA is TGTGCCAGCAGTGACATGGCCAATCAGCCTCAGCATTTT.

As for this clonotype: This likely comes from a read error, as the CDR3 has no conserved phenylalanine or tryptophan at its end. No DNA is shown, since the ends of the CDR3 on it are uncertain; the CDR3 is the one TCRdb lists. This chain's CDR3 is CASSSLAGAGKADTQFI. The chain is built from TRBV11-2 and TRBJ2-3; the table gives TRBD2 as D, unverified against the DNA. The CDR3 length is 17 residues, termini included. The germline gives CDR1 SGHAT, CDR2 FQNNGV.

On this clonotype itself: The CDR3 end shows no conserved phenylalanine or tryptophan, and so a read error is likely. The V and J genes are TRBV28 and TRBJ2-7; TRBD2 is a possible D gene (7 bases). Germline V gives CDR1 MDHEN, CDR2 SYDVKM. The CDR3 sequence is 15 residues long. V lost 5 bases, J lost 5 bases, and 19 bases lay in between. In DNA form, the CDR3 reads TGTGCCAGCAGTACTCCGGGACGGGGGGCCCACGAGCAGTACCTA. This gives the protein CASSTPGRGAHEQYL.

The V gene is TRBV6-1, the J gene TRBJ1-6, with D tentatively TRBD1 (6 bases). The CDR3 has 14 residues. Germline V gene sequence: CDR1 MNHNS, CDR2 SASEGT. V lost 1 base and J lost 10, with 11 bases in between. CDR3 residues: CASSEETGKSPLHF. DNA of the CDR3: TGTGCCAGCAGTGAAGAGACAGGAAAATCACCCCTCCACTTT.

As concerns this clonotype: One end of the junction varies from germline; a read error may be responsible. The chain is built from TRBV4-1 and TRBJ2-7; 9 bases line up with TRBD1. The germline gives CDR1 MGHRA, CDR2 YSYEKL. The CDR3 is 17 residues long. The CDR3, as DNA: TGCGCCAGCAGCCAAGCGTCCGCAACAGGGGGCGGCTATGAGCATTATTTC. Translation gives CASSQASATGGGYEHYF.

Turning to this clonotype: An end of the junction differs from the germline gene, which may be a read error. The chain is built from TRBV11-2 and TRBJ2-2; a possible D gene is TRBD1 (6 bases). In germline, CDR1 is SGHAT, CDR2 FQNNGV. This CDR3 spans 14 amino acids. The chain's CDR3 is CANSLGRDTWELFF. The CDR3 nucleotides read TGTGCCAACAGTCTTGGTAGGGACACCTGGGAGCTCTTTTTT. The full variable domain, with the rest looked up from reference TRBV11-2 and TRBJ2-2, is EAGVAQSPRYKIIEKRQSVAFWCNPISGHATLYWYQQILGQGPKLLIQFQNNGVVDDSQLPKDRFSAERLKGVDSTLKIQPAKLEDSAVYLCANSLGRDTWELFFGEGSRLTVL.

As concerns this clonotype: The missing conserved phenylalanine or tryptophan at the end of this CDR3 makes a read error likely. This chain connects TRBV6-5 to TRBJ1-1, with 7 bases fitting TRBD1. J lost 4 bases, V lost 5 bases, and 10 bases had no gene match. The CDR3 covers 15 residues. CDR1 MNHEY and CDR2 SVGAGI come from the germline V gene. The CDR3 DNA reads TGTGCCAGCAGTGATCCGGGACAGCGGGGCACTGAAGCTTTCTAT. Its protein is CASSDPGQRGTEAFY.

This clonotype has only a few counts. One end of the junction varies from germline; a read error may be responsible. The chain links TRBV4-1 to TRBJ2-2; tentative D call: TRBD2 (5 bases). Germline V CDR1 and CDR2: MGHRA, YSYEKL. The CDR3 runs to 12 residues. Written as DNA, the CDR3 is TGCGCCAGCAGGGAGGCCGGCGTGGAGCTGTTCTTT. Protein sequence: CASREAGVELFF.

There are many counts of this clonotype. This chain links TRBV24-1 with TRBJ2-1; 14 positions agree with TRBD2. Germline lookup yields CDR1 KGHDR and CDR2 SFDVKD. The CDR3 sequence is 15 residues long. Unmatched junction bases numbered 8, after V lost 4 bases and J lost 13 bases. The CDR3: CATSDNGLAGGYQFF. The CDR3 nucleotides read TGTGCCACCAGTGACAACGGACTAGCGGGAGGTTATCAGTTCTTC.

Concerning this clonotype itself: The junction and the germline gene differ at one end; a read error may be behind it. The chain is built from TRBV6-1 and TRBJ1-1; D is perhaps TRBD1 (5 bases). Germline values: CDR1 MNHNS, CDR2 SASEGT. The CDR3 runs to 12 residues. CDR3 in DNA: TGCGCCAGCAGTGGGGTGGACACTGGAGCTTTCTTT. Amino acid sequence: CASSGVDTGAFF.

The CDR3 bases are TGTGCCAGCAGCACCCAGGGGAGGAATTCACCCCTCCACTTT. Translated, it gives CASSTQGRNSPLHF. This sequence joins TRBV5-4 and TRBJ1-6, with a possible D match to TRBD1 (6 bases). V was trimmed by 4 bases and J by 7 bases, leaving 12 bases between them. The CDR3 is 14 amino acids. Per germline, CDR1 SGHNT and CDR2 YYREEE (reference sequence).

The rearrangement links TRBV12-5 to TRBJ2-1; D could derive from TRBD1 or TRBD2 (5 bases each). The CDR3 has 15 residues. The germline V gene has CDR1 LGHNT and CDR2 FRNRAP. V gave up 3 bases and J gave up 8 bases, with 17 bases separating them. The chain's CDR3 is CASGLPRRGVHEQFF. CDR3 bases: TGTGCTAGTGGTTTACCGCGACGGGGCGTCCATGAGCAGTTCTTC.

This chain links TRBV7-8 with TRBJ2-1; TRBD2 matches at 8 bases. The CDR3 contains 12 residues. Germline V gives CDR1 SGHVS, CDR2 FQNEAQ. The CDR3 sequence is CARGLAGRWQFF. CDR3 DNA sequence: TGTGCAAGAGGCTTAGCGGGGCGGTGGCAGTTCTTC.

A remark on this clonotype: Since a much larger clone is just one base distant, this may be a read error. V usage is TRBV11-2 and J usage is TRBJ2-1; possibly TRBD2 for D (5 bases). This CDR3 is 13 amino acids long. Germline loops: CDR1 SGHAT, CDR2 FQNNGV. DNA for the CDR3: TGTACCAGCAGCCCGGAGGCCCTCGGGGAGCAGTTCTTC. Protein: CTSSPEALGEQFF.